The sequence of this T cell receptor beta chain was determined in a study of blood T cell repertoires in COVID-19. In the study overall: Researchers got acute and convalescent COVID-19 samples from the United States, Italy and Spain.

Between the trimmed V and J ends, which lost 0 bases and 5 bases, there was a span of 16 bases. Germline V gene data show CDR1 as MGHRA and CDR2 as YSYEKL. This CDR3 is built from 16 residues. The protocol was immunoSEQ multiplex PCR, while the TCRdb copy is restricted to in-frame clones and leaves out a portion. This table holds under 200,000 clones, more than 85% found once. The sequencing sample was made of peripheral blood. The sequence was collected from an elderly woman in a cohort sampled during active or convalescent COVID-19. J is TRBJ2-5 and V is TRBV4-1; the D gene is possibly TRBD2 (6 bases). CDR3 protein: CASSQDGTGSWETQYF. CDR3 nucleotides: TGCGCCAGCAGCCAAGACGGGACTGGATCATGGGAGACCCAGTACTTC.